This TCR beta chain was recovered during a study of regulatory T cells in long-lasting Graves disease. Study-wide background: The definition of persistent Graves' disease was over 5 years of antithyroid drugs with positive TSH receptor antibodies.

With iRepertoire HTBI primers and Arm-PCR of CDR3 regions, TCR beta libraries were built. TCRdb used MiXCR to reprocess the multiplex PCR reads, holding one entry per CDR3 protein. This sample yields 500,000 to 700,000 distinct CDR3 sequences, of which approximately 29% are seen a single time; 40% to 50% belongs to the top ten. V dropped 3 bases and J dropped 2 bases, with 12 bases sitting between them. The CDR3 sequence is 16 residues long. Germline V gives CDR1 SGHDT, CDR2 YYEEEE. This clonotype was counted only a few times. Time point in this sample: persistent/refractory GD, antithyroid drugs over 5 years with positive TRAb. Construction of the TCR library relied on RNA isolated from PBMCs. The authors drew 7.5 to 10 milliliters of peripheral blood into EDTA tubes.

Sequencing used peripheral blood mononuclear cells (PBMCs), obtained when the disease was refractory, from a patient treated with antithyroid drugs. The clonotype comes from a female donor with Graves disease. The V call is TRBV5-6, the J call TRBJ2-6; D is perhaps TRBD1 (6 bases). CDR3 protein: CASSYTGFAGANVLTF. CDR3 nucleotides: TGTGCCAGCAGCTATACAGGGTTTGCTGGGGCCAACGTCCTGACTTTC.